This is a list of T cell receptor beta chains from one sample in a study of cytomegalovirus exposure and HLA in healthy donors. Assay used: immunoSEQ multiplex PCR; TCRdb lists only in-frame clones, some missing. Altogether about 180,000 clones are present, 85% being singletons, with the ten largest covering 16%. The sequenced sample consisted of PBMCs. These receptors originate from a man between 18 and 29 years old in good health and CMV-seropositive. Both conserved end residues are part of each CDR3. Fields, in order: V gene, CDR3 protein.

v_gene: TRBV7-3; CDR3aa: CASSQTSPQNTGELFF
v_gene: TRBV4-2; CDR3aa: CASSQGGGNSYNEQFF
v_gene: TRBV7-9; CDR3aa: CASRRQGNEQFF
v_gene: TRBV11-2; CDR3aa: CASSLQDRANSPLHF
v_gene: TRBV6-5; CDR3aa: CASSPGTGGTYGYTF
v_gene: TRBV7-9; CDR3aa: CASSYPEKGNNEQFF
v_gene: TRBV15; CDR3aa: CATSREVTGQGVAGNTIYF
v_gene: TRBV18; CDR3aa: CASSLQGREMNLGRTDTQYF
v_gene: TRBV27; CDR3aa: CASSLTTTRASYEQYF
v_gene: TRBV7-9; CDR3aa: CASSSDNNEQFF
v_gene: TRBV14; CDR3aa: CASSQYSGTGELFF
v_gene: TRBV2; CDR3aa: CASRVRGGAEAFF
v_gene: TRBV30; CDR3aa: CAWSQMGLSQPQHF
v_gene: TRBV30; CDR3aa: CAWSRDRGSPLHF
v_gene: TRBV2; CDR3aa: CASSESGVNEKLFF
v_gene: TRBV5-1; CDR3aa: CASSSDRGYPYGYTF
v_gene: TRBV27; CDR3aa: CASGTIRGEQYF
v_gene: TRBV27; CDR3aa: CASSPSGQGDRANTIYF
v_gene: TRBV9; CDR3aa: CASSDTGVPGNTIYF
v_gene: TRBV5-1; CDR3aa: CASSLQLNYGYTF
v_gene: TRBV5-4; CDR3aa: CASSLGAGDDSPLHF
v_gene: TRBV9; CDR3aa: CASSVVVPPCDSEAFF
v_gene: TRBV15; CDR3aa: CATSSGGVSYEQYF
v_gene: TRBV5-1; CDR3aa: CASSLGQFPGYGYTF
v_gene: TRBV10-2; CDR3aa: CASSESWGTGPRWEQYF
v_gene: TRBV7-9; CDR3aa: CAVRREGVDYGYTF
v_gene: TRBV5-1; CDR3aa: CASRVDRNTEAFF
v_gene: TRBV13; CDR3aa: CASSIQGRQPQHF
v_gene: TRBV30; CDR3aa: CAWSPIESPYGYTF
v_gene: TRBV28; CDR3aa: CASQGAPAADTEAFF
v_gene: TRBV7-2; CDR3aa: CASSLERVGGYTF
v_gene: TRBV28; CDR3aa: CASSSADRNYGYTF
v_gene: TRBV27; CDR3aa: CASSLWGTGGYEQYF
v_gene: TRBV6-1; CDR3aa: CASYQGNEKLFF
v_gene: TRBV27; CDR3aa: CASSPVGLGEQYF
v_gene: TRBV7-9; CDR3aa: CASSLGRDDGYTF
v_gene: TRBV4-1; CDR3aa: CASSHPGQSYGYTF
v_gene: TRBV28; CDR3aa: CASSPEGLRNEKLFF
v_gene: TRBV15; CDR3aa: CATSRRGDTDTQYF
v_gene: TRBV29-1; CDR3aa: CSVDGGITEAFF
v_gene: TRBV30; CDR3aa: CAWSVDRLNEKLFF
v_gene: TRBV6-1; CDR3aa: CASSDRTVGELFF
v_gene: TRBV6-6; CDR3aa: CASSWQGLDTGELFF
v_gene: TRBV7-8; CDR3aa: CASSYRAPGTEAFF
v_gene: TRBV5-4; CDR3aa: CASSLNRGQNSPLHF
v_gene: TRBV5-6; CDR3aa: CASSLARGVDEKLFF
v_gene: TRBV7-6; CDR3aa: CASSLGGGGAETQYF
v_gene: TRBV7-3; CDR3aa: CASSLDRETEAFF
v_gene: TRBV7-9; CDR3aa: CASSPYNEQFF
v_gene: TRBV6-1; CDR3aa: CASSEMGTGDWFYGYTF